This is a list of T cell receptor beta chains from one sample in a study of blood T cell repertoires in COVID-19. The repertoire was sequenced with immunoSEQ multiplex PCR; TCRdb's copy has only in-frame clones and lacks some. The table shows some 150,000 clones, with roughly 89% occurring only once. Specimen: PBMCs or T cells enriched from blood (not recorded which). These receptors were obtained from a man aged 50-59 years who had recovered from COVID-19. The conserved cysteine and the conserved F or W are not part of the CDR3 here.

>TRBJ2-7|TRBV12-3/TRBV12-4
ASKDRVNEQY
>TRBJ1-5|TRBV19
ASNNPRREGSSGSQPQH
>TRBJ2-1|TRBV7-3
ASSRTSGENNEQF
>TRBJ1-4|TRBV29-1
SVGWGNEKLF
>TRBJ1-5|TRBV15
ATSRDGRGGNQPQH
>TRBJ1-2|TRBV6-5
ASRDSPYGYT
>TRBJ1-5|TRBV5-8
ASTPGEYGDQPQH
>NA|TRBV5-1
ASSLTGTNQPQY
>TRBJ1-4|TRBV5-6
ASSLYGPGTNEKLF
>TRBJ1-3|TRBV7-8
ASSQRQGSSGNTIY
>TRBJ2-3|TRBV7-3
ASSSGTPFDTQY
>TRBJ1-2|TRBV10-3
AIRPGQGLYGYT
>TRBJ1-5|TRBV9
ASSVGAGANQPQH
>TRBJ2-7|TRBV20-1
SASSGRAYEQY
>TRBJ2-3|TRBV7-3
ASSFGTSPGTQY
>TRBJ2-2|TRBV24-1
ATSNREGAPAGELF
>TRBJ2-5|TRBV14
ASSQLETQY
>TRBJ2-4|TRBV2
ASRLAGSQNIQY
>TRBJ2-2|TRBV30
AWTGNTGELF
>TRBJ1-2|TRBV28
ASSLNYRVAGYT
>TRBJ2-5|TRBV7-9
ASVLSGGMEETQY
>TRBJ1-2|TRBV28
ASSSRGVGYGYT
>TRBJ2-3|TRBV11-2
ASSLDPSGGADTQY
>TRBJ2-3|TRBV7-2
ASSPTGTDTQY
>TRBJ1-4|TRBV3-1/TRBV3-2
ASSHDAGQGGGGEKLF
>TRBJ2-2|TRBV4-3
ASSVSWGPGELF
>TRBJ1-2|TRBV9
ASRNGGRGGYGYT
>TRBJ1-2|TRBV3-1/TRBV3-2
ASSQEQGQGYT
>TRBJ1-4|TRBV4-3
ASSQQGVVGEKLF
>TRBJ2-5|TRBV7-2
ASSLSAGNMAQY
>TRBJ2-7|TRBV7-6
ASSRDRTRYEQY
>TRBJ1-1|TRBV28
ASTPPAWGMNTEAF
>TRBJ2-6|TRBV7-8
ASSLTGGRAGANVLT
>TRBJ1-4|TRBV19
ASKKQGDKNEKLF
>TRBJ2-2|TRBV9
ASSVGTYTGELF
>TRBJ2-7|TRBV7-2
ASSHGGSRYEQY
>TRBJ2-1|TRBV6-5
ASRPSGRFNEQF
>TRBJ2-1|TRBV10-3
AISRGGTSGSRDEQF
>TRBJ2-7|TRBV18
ASSPVSGSYEQY
>TRBJ2-1|TRBV9
ASSAGAGSSYNEQF
>TRBJ2-7|TRBV28
ASSPMGLLNYEQY